This entry describes one T cell receptor (beta chain). Its specificity is unknown. The junction departs from germline at one end; a sequencing error may be responsible. Germline loops: CDR1 SSHAT, CDR2 FNYEAQ (reference sequence). The CDR3 is 15 residues long. Researchers used genomic DNA as the template to profile TCR beta VDJ and CDR3. TCRdb reanalysed the reads using MiXCR and keeps one entry per CDR3 protein. The sample carries about 290,000 distinct CDR3 sequences, around three fifths recorded once. Sequencing involved patients with CD8+CD57+ cell expansion previously shown by flow cytometry. The data are from a study of CD8+CD57+ T cells in acquired aplastic anemia. Overall study results and limits: Patients shared 25 to 30 CD8+ CDR3 sequences with controls. Patient and control CD8+ Simpson's diversity was not significantly different.

This receptor was taken from a human donor with aplastic anemia. Material for sequencing was sorted CD4+, CD8+, or CD8+CD57+ T cells (not recorded which) from PBMCs. V and J are TRBV7-7 and TRBJ1-1; TRBD1 matches at 7 bases. The CDR3 DNA reads as TGTGCTAGCAGCTCAGAGGCAGGGGGGAACACTGAAGCTTTCTTT. Translation: CASSSEAGGNTEAFF.